This T cell receptor beta chain comes out of a study of CD8 T cell repertoires and HIV-1 epitope variants (TCRdb year 2020). In terms of the full investigation: In separate culture wells, T cells were stimulated with each of twenty-five peptides that represented autologous and known Gag and Nef epitope variants. A CMV, EBV and flu peptide pool, the Ebola AY9 epitope as negative control, and a no-peptide well were included as control conditions. An aliquot of 1M T cells was set aside as an uncultured baseline condition, separate from the approximately 83 T cell cultures. Tested epitopes included three Gag epitope families and Nef HW9 and YT9. A total of over 65 T cell cultures were run, with each culture condition done in triplicate except for one peptide, which was done in duplicate. Cultures ran for around nine days in IMDM with gentamicin, with half-media changes on days 3 and 7 adding IL-2, IL-7 and IL-15. T cells were enriched using the EasySep Human T Cell Enrichment Kit and then co-cultured with an equal number of autologous T cell-negative cells acting as antigen-presenting cells.

The EasySep Human CD8+ T Cell Enrichment Kit was used on day 10 to isolate CD8+ T cells from every culture. Sequencing of TCR beta CDR3 regions was performed at survey depth on the immunoSEQ platform. The QIAamp DNA micro kit was used to extract genomic DNA from every cultured and uncultured CD8+ T cell population. Concerning the study's data processing: Samples with fewer than 5,000 productive reads were excluded, which removed about 6.5% of the roughly 75 HIV peptide-stimulated cultures. Sequences were trimmed to CDR3 by a MANAFEST web app, and nonproductive sequences, CDR3s under 5 amino acids, and sequences not starting with C or ending with F/W were removed. For a clonotype to count as antigen-specific, the clonotype had to expand relative to the no-peptide control in at least 2 of 3 replicates at FDR 0.01, and only within one epitope family. A frequency at least fivefold higher than in wells stimulated with peptides from other epitope families was additionally required for specific clonotypes. Here the immuneACCESS table is served through TCRdb, limited to in-frame sequences with V and J called. Missing clones are a known gap in these copies; in checked studies unresolved V genes cover under half, and the rest lacks a known reason. V and J calls and clone size are as listed in that table; D and trimming were resolved from the DNA. For this sample the table gives under 6,000 clones, of which 66% were detected only once. The ten largest clones represent about 39% of the sample.

A word on this clone: Its antigen has not been determined. Qualities for individual bases were not recorded, and no much larger clone is one base off.

Points the paper makes about the study in general: Eight to ten antigen-specific TCR beta clonotypes were identified, and about 6 of them appeared cross-reactive for autologous or known escape epitope variants. The assay could identify only TCR beta chains and pointed to proliferation in response to antigen, not to T cell function or cytokine profile. About five clonotypes recognized the Nef KF9 family and one clonotype recognized the HW9 family, while no responses to the TAALDMSHF plasma variant were seen.

Deletion took 1 base off V and 0 bases off J, with a span of 21 bases between the germline ends. CDR1 and CDR2 are read off the germline V gene as SGHVS and FNYEAQ. The CDR3 measures 20 amino acids from cysteine to phenylalanine. Just the 60-base CDR3 DNA is kept, in frame starting at base 1. The sequenced sample was cultured CD8+ T cells derived from PBMCs. The chain employs TRBV7-6 and TRBJ2-2, with TRBD1 perhaps the D gene, on 5 matching bases. The sequence derives from a male donor with HIV. The CDR3 protein: CASSLGVFDSTFANTGELFF. The DNA reads as follows: TGTGCCAGCAGCTTAGGGGTATTTGACAGCACGTTCGCGAACACCGGGGAGCTGTTTTTT.